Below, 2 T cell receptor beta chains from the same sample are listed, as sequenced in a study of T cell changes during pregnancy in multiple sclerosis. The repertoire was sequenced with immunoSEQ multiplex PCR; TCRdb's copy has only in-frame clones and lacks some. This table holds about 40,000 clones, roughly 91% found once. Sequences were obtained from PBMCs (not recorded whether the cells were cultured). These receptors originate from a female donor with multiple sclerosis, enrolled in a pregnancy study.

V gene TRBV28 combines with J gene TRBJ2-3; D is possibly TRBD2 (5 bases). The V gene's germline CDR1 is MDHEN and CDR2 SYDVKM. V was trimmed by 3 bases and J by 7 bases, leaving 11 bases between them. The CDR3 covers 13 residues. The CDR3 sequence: CASSLPTSHTQYF. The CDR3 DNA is TGTGCCAGCAGTTTGCCAACTAGTCATACGCAGTATTTT.

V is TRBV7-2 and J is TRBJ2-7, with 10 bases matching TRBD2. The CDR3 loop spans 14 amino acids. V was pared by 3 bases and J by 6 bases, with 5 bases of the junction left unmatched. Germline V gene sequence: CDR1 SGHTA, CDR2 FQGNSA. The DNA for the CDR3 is TGTGCCAGCAGCTTCTGGGGGACTAGCGCCGAGCAGTACTTC. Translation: CASSFWGTSAEQYF. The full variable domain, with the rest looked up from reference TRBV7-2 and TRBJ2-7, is GAGVSQSPSNKVTEKGKDVELRCDPISGHTALYWYRQSLGQGLEFLIYFQGNSAPDKSGLPSDRFSAERTGGSVSTLTIQRTQQEDSAVYLCASSFWGTSAEQYFGPGTRLTVT.